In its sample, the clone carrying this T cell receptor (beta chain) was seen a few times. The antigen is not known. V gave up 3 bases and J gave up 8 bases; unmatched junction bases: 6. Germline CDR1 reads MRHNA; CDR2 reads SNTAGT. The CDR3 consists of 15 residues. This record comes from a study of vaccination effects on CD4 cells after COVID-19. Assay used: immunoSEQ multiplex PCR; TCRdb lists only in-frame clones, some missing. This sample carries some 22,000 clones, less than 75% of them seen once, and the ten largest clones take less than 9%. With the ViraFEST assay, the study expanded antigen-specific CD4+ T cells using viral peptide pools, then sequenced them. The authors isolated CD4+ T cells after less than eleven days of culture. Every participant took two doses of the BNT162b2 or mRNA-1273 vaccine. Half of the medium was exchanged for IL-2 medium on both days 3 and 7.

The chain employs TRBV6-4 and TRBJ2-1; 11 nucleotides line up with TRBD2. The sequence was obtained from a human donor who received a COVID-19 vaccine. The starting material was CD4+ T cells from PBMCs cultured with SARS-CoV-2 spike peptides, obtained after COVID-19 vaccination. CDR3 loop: CASSELAGGVHEQFF. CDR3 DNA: TGTGCCAGCAGTGAGCTAGCGGGAGGTGTTCATGAGCAGTTCTTC.